Given below is one TCR beta chain in context. The data originate from a study of T cell changes during pregnancy in multiple sclerosis. TCRdb's table, derived via immunoSEQ multiplex PCR, lists solely in-frame clones and lacks some. The sample carries tens of thousands of clones, more than 85% recorded once. CDR3 length: 12 amino acids. Per germline, CDR1 GTSNPN and CDR2 SVGIG (reference sequence). Trimming left V 2 bases short and J 6 bases short, with 11 bases between. This sequence originates from a female donor in good health, enrolled as a control in a pregnancy study. This chain uses TRBV30 with TRBJ2-7; D unclear. The source was peripheral blood, collected in the third trimester of pregnancy. The CDR3 here is CAWSQRRGEQYF. CDR3 sequence (DNA): TGTGCCTGGAGTCAAAGGCGAGGCGAGCAGTACTTC.